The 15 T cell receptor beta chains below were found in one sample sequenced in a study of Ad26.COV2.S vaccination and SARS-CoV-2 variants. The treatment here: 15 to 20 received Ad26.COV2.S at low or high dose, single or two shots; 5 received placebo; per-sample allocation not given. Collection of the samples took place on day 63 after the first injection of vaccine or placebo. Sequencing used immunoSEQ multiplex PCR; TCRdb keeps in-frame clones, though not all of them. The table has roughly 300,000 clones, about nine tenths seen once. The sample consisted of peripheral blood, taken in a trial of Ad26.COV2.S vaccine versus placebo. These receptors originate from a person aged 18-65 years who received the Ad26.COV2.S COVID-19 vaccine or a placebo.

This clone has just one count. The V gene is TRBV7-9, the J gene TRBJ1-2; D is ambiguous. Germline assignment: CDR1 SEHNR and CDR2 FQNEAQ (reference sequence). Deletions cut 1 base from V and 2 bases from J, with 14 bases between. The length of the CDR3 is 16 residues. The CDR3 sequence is CASSLDLGRGNYGYTF. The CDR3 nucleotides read TGTGCCAGCAGCTTAGACCTCGGGCGCGGGAACTATGGCTACACCTTC.

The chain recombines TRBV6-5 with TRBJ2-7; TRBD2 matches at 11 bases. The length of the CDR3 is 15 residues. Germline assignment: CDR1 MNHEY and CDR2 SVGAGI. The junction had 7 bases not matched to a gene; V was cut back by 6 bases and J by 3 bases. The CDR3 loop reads CASRRLAGGDYEQYF. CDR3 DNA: TGTGCCAGCAGACGTCTAGCGGGGGGAGACTACGAGCAGTACTTC.

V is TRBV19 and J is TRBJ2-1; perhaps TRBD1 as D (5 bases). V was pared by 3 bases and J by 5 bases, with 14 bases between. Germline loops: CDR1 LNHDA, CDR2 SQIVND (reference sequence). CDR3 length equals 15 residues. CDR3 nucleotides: TGTGCCAGTAGTATTATCAGGGTCGCGGACAATGAGCAGTTCTTC. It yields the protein CASSIIRVADNEQFF. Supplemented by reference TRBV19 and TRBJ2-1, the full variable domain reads DGGITQSPKYLFRKEGQNVTLSCEQNLNHDAMYWYRQDPGQGLRLIYYSQIVNDFQKGDIAEGYSVSREKKESFPLTVTSAQKNPTAFYLCASSIIRVADNEQFFGPGTRLTVL.

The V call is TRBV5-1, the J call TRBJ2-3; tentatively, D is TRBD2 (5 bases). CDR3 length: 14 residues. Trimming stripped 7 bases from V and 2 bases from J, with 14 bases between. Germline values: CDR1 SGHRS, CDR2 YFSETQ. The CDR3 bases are TGCGCCAGCTTTAACGGGCGGGTCACAGATACGCAGTATTTT. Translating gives CASFNGRVTDTQYF.

CDR3 nucleotide sequence: TGTGCCAGCAGCGCCGGATTGACGGGCAATCAGCCCCAGCATTTT. It encodes CASSAGLTGNQPQHF. The V gene is TRBV2, the J gene TRBJ1-5; D remains ambiguous. Germline V CDR1 and CDR2: SNHLY, FYNNEI. There are 15 residues in the CDR3. V dropped 6 bases and J dropped 2 bases, with 14 bases sitting between them. Drawing the rest from reference TRBV2 and TRBJ1-5, the complete variable domain is EPEVTQTPSHQVTQMGQEVILRCVPISNHLYFYWYRQILGQKVEFLVSFYNNEISEKSEIFDDQFSVERPDGSNFTLKIRSTKLEDSAMYFCASSAGLTGNQPQHFGDGTRLSIL.

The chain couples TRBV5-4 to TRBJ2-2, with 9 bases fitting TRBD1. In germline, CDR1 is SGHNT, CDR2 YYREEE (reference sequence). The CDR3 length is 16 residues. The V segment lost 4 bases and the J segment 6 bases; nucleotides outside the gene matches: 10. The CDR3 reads CASSGNRGPLSGELFF. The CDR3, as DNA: TGTGCCAGCAGCGGTAACAGGGGGCCCTTGTCCGGGGAGCTGTTTTTT. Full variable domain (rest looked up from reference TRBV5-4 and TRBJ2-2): ETGVTQSPTHLIKTRGQQVTLRCSSQSGHNTVSWYQQALGQGPQFIFQYYREEENGRGNFPPRFSGLQFPNYSSELNVNALELDDSALYLCASSGNRGPLSGELFFGEGSRLTVL.

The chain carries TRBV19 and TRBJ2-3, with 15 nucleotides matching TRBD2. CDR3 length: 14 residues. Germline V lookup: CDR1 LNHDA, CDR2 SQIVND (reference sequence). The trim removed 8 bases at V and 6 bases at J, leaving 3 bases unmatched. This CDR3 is CASGLAGGPDTQYF. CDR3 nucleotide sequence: TGTGCCAGTGGACTAGCGGGAGGGCCGGATACGCAGTATTTT.

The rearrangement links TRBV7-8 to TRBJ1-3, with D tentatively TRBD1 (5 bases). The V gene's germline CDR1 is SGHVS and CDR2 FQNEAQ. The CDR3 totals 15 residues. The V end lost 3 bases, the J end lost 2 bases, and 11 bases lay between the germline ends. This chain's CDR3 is CASSFLRDPGNTIYF. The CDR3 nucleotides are TGTGCCAGCAGCTTCCTCAGGGACCCTGGAAACACCATATATTTT.

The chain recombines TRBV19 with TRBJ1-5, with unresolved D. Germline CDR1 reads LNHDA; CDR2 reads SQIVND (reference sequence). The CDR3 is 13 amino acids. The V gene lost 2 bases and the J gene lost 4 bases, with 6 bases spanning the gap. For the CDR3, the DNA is TGTGCCAGTAGTATAACAGTAAATCAGCCCCAGCATTTT. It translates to CASSITVNQPQHF.

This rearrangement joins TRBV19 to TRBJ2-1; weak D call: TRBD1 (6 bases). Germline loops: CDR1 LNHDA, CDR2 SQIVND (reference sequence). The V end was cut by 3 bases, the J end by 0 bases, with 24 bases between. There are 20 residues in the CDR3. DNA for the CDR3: TGTGCCAGTAGTATTGTCGGAATCAGGGGCGGGCGAAGCTCCTACAATGAGCAGTTCTTC. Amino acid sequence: CASSIVGIRGGRSSYNEQFF. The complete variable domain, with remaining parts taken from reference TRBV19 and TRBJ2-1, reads DGGITQSPKYLFRKEGQNVTLSCEQNLNHDAMYWYRQDPGQGLRLIYYSQIVNDFQKGDIAEGYSVSREKKESFPLTVTSAQKNPTAFYLCASSIVGIRGGRSSYNEQFFGPGTRLTVL.

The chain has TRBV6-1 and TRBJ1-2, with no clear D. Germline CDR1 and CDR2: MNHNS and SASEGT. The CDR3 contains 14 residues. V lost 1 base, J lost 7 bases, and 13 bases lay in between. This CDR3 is CASSEGLGSGGYTF. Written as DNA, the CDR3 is TGTGCCAGCAGTGAAGGTCTGGGGTCGGGTGGCTACACCTTC.

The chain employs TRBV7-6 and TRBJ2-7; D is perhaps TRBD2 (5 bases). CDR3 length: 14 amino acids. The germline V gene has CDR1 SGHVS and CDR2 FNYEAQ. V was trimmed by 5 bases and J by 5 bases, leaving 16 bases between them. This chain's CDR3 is CASSPRGLGDEQYF. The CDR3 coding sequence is TGTGCCAGCAGCCCTCGAGGTCTCGGGGACGAGCAGTACTTC.

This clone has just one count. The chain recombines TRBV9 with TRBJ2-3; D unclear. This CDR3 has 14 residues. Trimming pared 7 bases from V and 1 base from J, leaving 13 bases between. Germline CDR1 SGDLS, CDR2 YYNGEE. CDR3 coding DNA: TGTGCCAGCGTCCCGAAAGGCGGCACAGATACGCAGTATTTT. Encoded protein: CASVPKGGTDTQYF.

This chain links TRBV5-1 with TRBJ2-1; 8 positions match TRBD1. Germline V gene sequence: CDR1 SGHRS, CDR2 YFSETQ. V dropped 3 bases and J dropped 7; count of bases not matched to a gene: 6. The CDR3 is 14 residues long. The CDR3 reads CASSSRTGLNEQFF. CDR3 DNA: TGCGCCAGCAGCTCCCGGACAGGGTTAAATGAGCAGTTCTTC.

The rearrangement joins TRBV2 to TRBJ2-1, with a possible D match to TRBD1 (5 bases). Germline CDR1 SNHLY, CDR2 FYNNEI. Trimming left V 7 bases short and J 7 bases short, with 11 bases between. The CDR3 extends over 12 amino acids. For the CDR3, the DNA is TGTGCCAGCACCTTAGACAGTAATGAGCAGTTCTTC. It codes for CASTLDSNEQFF.